Listed below are T cell receptor beta chains from one sample, sequenced in a study of blood T cell repertoires in COVID-19. Repertoires were generated with immunoSEQ multiplex PCR, while TCRdb's copy carries only in-frame clones and drops some. The data contain about 200,000 clones, 65% to 90% of them seen just once; the ten biggest clones take up 3.5% to 4%. Sequencing used PBMCs or T cells enriched from blood (not recorded which). These receptor sequences come from a woman in her thirties or forties with acute COVID-19. The CDR3 runs from the conserved cysteine through the conserved F or W. A D gene is named only where the DNA matches it firmly. Rows give clone size only sometimes, using once, few, many, or a class for an expanded clone.

cdr3_length | j_call | d_call | v_call | clone_size | cdr3_aa | cdr3_nt
17 | TRBJ2-3 | TRBD2 | TRBV19 | once | CASSELSTSGRPGTQYF | TGTGCCAGTAGCGAATTAAGTACTAGCGGGAGGCCAGGTACGCAGTATTTT
13 | TRBJ1-2 | TRBD1 | TRBV7-2 | - | CASSSNRGFGYTF | TGTGCCAGCAGTTCAAACAGGGGATTTGGCTACACCTTC
14 | TRBJ1-6 | - | TRBV7-3 | - | CASSLFRVNSPLHF | TGTGCCAGCAGCTTATTCAGGGTTAATTCACCCCTCCACTTT
16 | TRBJ2-7 | TRBD2 | TRBV4-3 | - | CASSPKRLAAGREQYF | TGCGCCAGCAGCCCAAAGCGGCTAGCGGCTGGAAGAGAGCAGTACTTC
14 | TRBJ1-4 | - | TRBV27 | - | CASSPGSTNEKLFF | TGTGCCAGCAGTCCAGGTTCAACTAATGAAAAACTGTTTTTT
14 | TRBJ2-3 | - | TRBV7-9 | once | CASSLGLATDTQYF | TGTGCCAGCAGCTTAGGGCTAGCGACAGATACGCAGTATTTT
11 | TRBJ2-3 | TRBD2 | TRBV11-3 | - | CASRGGDTQYF | TGTGCCAGCAGGGGAGGGGATACGCAGTATTTT
13 | TRBJ1-2 | TRBD1 | TRBV28 | - | CASSLGQGAPNTF | TGTGCCAGCAGCCTCGGACAGGGAGCTCCAAACACCTTC
15 | TRBJ2-3 | - | TRBV5-4 | - | CASTKAASSTDTQYF | TGTGCCAGCACCAAAGCGGCCTCTAGCACAGATACGCAGTATTTT
15 | TRBJ1-1 | - | TRBV7-9 | few | CASSPIGGENTEAFF | TGTGCCAGCAGCCCTATTGGGGGGGAGAACACTGAAGCTTTCTTT
13 | TRBJ1-2 | - | TRBV14 | - | CASSQGQGYGYTF | TGTGCCAGCAGCCAAGGGCAGGGGTATGGCTACACCTTC
15 | TRBJ1-1 | TRBD1 | TRBV30 | - | CALKRDRAIGTEAFF | TGTGCCTTAAAACGGGACAGGGCTATAGGGACTGAAGCTTTCTTT
14 | TRBJ1-6 | - | TRBV18 | - | CASSQTGGQDPLHF | TGTGCCAGCTCACAAACGGGGGGGCAAGACCCCCTCCACTTT
14 | TRBJ1-4 | - | TRBV5-5 | - | CASSLGGGHEKLFF | TGTGCCAGCAGCTTGGGCGGGGGGCATGAAAAACTGTTTTTT
14 | TRBJ2-7 | - | TRBV5-8 | - | CASSYPRSSYEQYF | TGTGCCAGCAGCTACCCGAGGAGCTCCTACGAGCAGTACTTC
13 | TRBJ2-7 | - | TRBV2 | many | CASNGAGTYEQYF | TGTGCCAGCAATGGTGCGGGAACCTACGAGCAGTACTTC
13 | TRBJ1-2 | - | TRBV6-6 | - | CASNLKRSSGYTF | TGTGCCAGCAACCTGAAGAGGTCCAGTGGCTACACCTTC
15 | TRBJ1-1 | TRBD1 | TRBV3-1/TRBV3-2 | - | CASSRWTGENTEAFF | TGTGCCAGCAGCCGATGGACAGGGGAAAACACTGAAGCTTTCTTT
12 | TRBJ1-2 | - | TRBV30 | - | CAWTMSGSGYTF | TGTGCCTGGACGATGTCAGGAAGTGGCTACACCTTC
17 | TRBJ2-5 | TRBD2 | TRBV7-2 | once | CASSLGLAGGLKETQYF | TGTGCCAGCAGCTTAGGGCTAGCGGGAGGGCTGAAGGAGACCCAGTACTTC
15 | TRBJ2-7 | TRBD2 | TRBV19 | - | CASRGLAGGDYEQYF | TGTGCCAGTAGGGGACTAGCGGGAGGAGACTACGAGCAGTACTTC
13 | TRBJ1-2 | TRBD1 | TRBV11-3 | - | CASSQGQGLGYTF | TGTGCCAGCAGCCAGGGACAGGGGCTCGGCTACACCTTC
13 | TRBJ2-3 | - | TRBV27 | - | CASSERGADTQYF | TGTGCCAGCAGTGAACGAGGTGCAGATACGCAGTATTTT
16 | TRBJ2-7 | - | TRBV28 | - | CATKGLLTRGSYEQYF | TGTGCCACGAAAGGCCTCCTTACGCGAGGCTCCTACGAGCAGTACTTC